Listed here are 16 T cell receptor beta chains from one sample, sequenced in a study of shared clonotypes between healthy human individuals. Using immunoSEQ multiplex PCR, the repertoire was profiled, and TCRdb retains in-frame clones only, with some absent. Of more than 2 million clones listed, roughly 95% are singletons. The naive CD8 population came from CD45RO-negative cells selected for CCR7, without terminally differentiated effector memory CD45RA+ cells. The sequencing input was naive CD8+ T cells sorted from blood. These receptors were obtained from a man younger than 35 in good health.

V is TRBV5-1 and J is TRBJ2-3; D may be TRBD1 (5 bases). Trimming stripped 4 bases from V and 0 bases from J, with 21 bases between. The CDR3 consists of 18 residues. Germline loops: CDR1 SGHRS, CDR2 YFSETQ. CDR3 sequence (DNA): TGCGCCAGCAGCAAGGACACCCTAGAATCTTCTAGCACAGATACGCAGTATTTT. Protein sequence: CASSKDTLESSSTDTQYF.

The chain links TRBV7-9 to TRBJ2-5, with 7 bases aligning to TRBD1. This CDR3 is 16 amino acids long. Per germline, CDR1 SEHNR and CDR2 FQNEAQ (reference sequence). V trimming: 4 bases; J trimming: 1 base; junction bases outside the gene matches: 9. CDR3 sequence (DNA): TGTGCCAGCAGCTCAATTCGGACAGGCCTCCAAGAGACCCAGTACTTC. This encodes CASSSIRTGLQETQYF.

Notes on this clone: Relative to the germline gene, one junction end is altered; a read error may explain this. The chain uses TRBV2 and TRBJ1-2; 7 nucleotides match TRBD1. The CDR3 spans 13 residues. In germline, CDR1 is SNHLY, CDR2 FYNNEI. The CDR3 DNA is TGTGCCGGCAGGGACAGACTGAACTATGGCTACACCTTC. It codes for CAGRDRLNYGYTF.

V usage is TRBV2 and J usage is TRBJ2-3, with 8 bases aligning to TRBD2. V shed 5 bases and J 0 bases; nucleotides not matched to a gene: 10. Germline V gene lookup returns CDR1 SNHLY and CDR2 FYNNEI. The CDR3 is 17 residues long. The CDR3 loop reads CASSRPLGGASTDTQYF. As DNA, the CDR3 is TGTGCCAGCAGTCGCCCCCTCGGGGGGGCGAGCACAGATACGCAGTATTTT.

The V call is TRBV27, the J call TRBJ2-7, with TRBD1 matching over 8 bases. J was trimmed by 4 bases and V by 2 bases; bases with no gene match: 13. In germline, CDR1 is MNHEY, CDR2 SMNVEV (reference sequence). The CDR3 covers 17 residues. This CDR3 is CASSLTRQGKVGYEQYF. The CDR3, as DNA: TGTGCCAGCAGTTTAACGCGACAGGGGAAAGTTGGATACGAGCAGTACTTC.

The rearrangement links TRBV27 to TRBJ2-4; TRBD2 is a possible D gene (5 bases). V shed 5 bases and J shed 0 bases, with 17 bases lying between them. Germline values: CDR1 MNHEY, CDR2 SMNVEV (reference sequence). The CDR3 contains 17 residues. CDR3 bases: TGTGCCAGCAGTACCGATGTTGCGGGCCTAGCCAAAAACATTCAGTACTTC. Amino acid sequence: CASSTDVAGLAKNIQYF.

This chain links TRBV27 with TRBJ2-2, with 8 bases aligning to TRBD1. The CDR3 totals 16 residues. Germline V CDR1 and CDR2: MNHEY, SMNVEV (reference sequence). The V segment lost 2 bases and the J segment 4 bases; nucleotides outside the gene matches: 6. In DNA form, the CDR3 reads TGTGCCAGCAGTTTAATGGCCAGGGGGCGCACCGGGGAGCTGTTTTTT. Encoded protein: CASSLMARGRTGELFF.

Worth noting for this clone: The same CDR3 can be traced to other DNA sequences in this sample. This chain joins TRBV6-5 and TRBJ1-5; D is unclear. With 6 bases removed from V and 2 bases from J, the gap between germline ends came to 8 bases. This CDR3 contains 13 residues. The germline V gene has CDR1 MNHEY and CDR2 SVGAGI. The CDR3 sequence is CASSPGGNQPQHF. The CDR3 nucleotides read TGTGCCAGCAGCCCCGGGGGCAATCAGCCCCAGCATTTT.

This clone showed up just once. The chain links TRBV9 to TRBJ1-6; D perhaps matches TRBD1 (6 bases). Trimming stripped 3 bases from V and 7 bases from J, with 11 bases between. In germline, CDR1 is SGDLS, CDR2 YYNGEE. This CDR3 spans 14 amino acids. The CDR3 nucleotides read TGTGCCAGCAGCGAAACAGGGAAAAATTCACCCCTCCACTTT. Its translation: CASSETGKNSPLHF.

The gene calls are TRBV9 and TRBJ1-1; D perhaps matches TRBD1 (5 bases). Per germline, CDR1 SGDLS and CDR2 YYNGEE. V gave up 4 bases and J gave up 11 bases, with 18 bases separating them. This CDR3 has 13 residues. The CDR3 nucleotides read TGTGCCAGCAGCCCCAACCCCAGGGAGGTGGCTTTCTTT. Amino acids: CASSPNPREVAFF. Variable domain in full (rest from reference TRBV9 and TRBJ1-1): DSGVTQTPKHLITATGQRVTLRCSPRSGDLSVYWYQQSLDQGLQFLIQYYNGEERAKGNILERFSAQQFPDLHSELNLSSLELGDSALYFCASSPNPREVAFFGQGTRLTVV.

A single count supports this clone. The chain employs TRBV9 and TRBJ2-5, with D tentatively TRBD1 (6 bases). Trimming cost V 0 bases and J 5 bases, with 14 bases left between them. The CDR3 contains 15 residues. CDR1 and CDR2 (germline): SGDLS, YYNGEE. CDR3 residues: CASSVAARGGETQYF. CDR3 DNA sequence: TGTGCCAGCAGCGTAGCGGCCAGGGGTGGGGAGACCCAGTACTTC.

With respect to this clone: The same CDR3 also results from other DNA sequences found in this sample. J is TRBJ2-6 and V is TRBV30; D gene uncertain. The germline V gene has CDR1 GTSNPN and CDR2 SVGIG (reference sequence). The CDR3 is made up of 14 amino acids. With 3 bases removed from V and 4 bases from J, the gap between germline ends came to 10 bases. The CDR3 DNA follows: TGTGCCTGGAGCTTGGGCTCCGGGGCCAACGTCCTGACTTTC. Translating gives CAWSLGSGANVLTF.

The V gene is TRBV7-8, the J gene TRBJ1-3; D is ambiguous. Germline loops: CDR1 SGHVS, CDR2 FQNEAQ. This CDR3 is 14 amino acids long. Trimming took off 5 bases at V and 0 bases at J, with 8 bases between the two ends. CDR3 nucleotides: TGTGCCAGCAGCCCGACGGACTCTGGAAACACCATATATTTT. The encoded protein is CASSPTDSGNTIYF.

The V gene is TRBV6-5, the J gene TRBJ2-7, with no clear D. The CDR3 spans 13 residues. The V and J ends lost 6 bases and 2 bases respectively, with 11 bases between them. Germline V CDR1 and CDR2: MNHEY, SVGAGI. The CDR3 loop is CASSPGFAYEQYF. The DNA for the CDR3 is TGTGCCAGCAGCCCGGGTTTTGCCTACGAGCAGTACTTC.

As regards this clone: This specimen includes other DNA sequences encoding the same CDR3. This chain joins TRBV4-2 and TRBJ2-7; D gene unclear. The length of the CDR3 is 12 residues. In germline, CDR1 is LGHNA, CDR2 YNFKEQ. Trimming removed 1 base at V and 1 base at J, with 2 bases between. CDR3 nucleotide sequence: TGTGCCAGCAGCCAAGGGTCCTACGAGCAGTACTTC. It yields the protein CASSQGSYEQYF.

This clone was recorded once. The chain uses TRBV9 and TRBJ2-1, with 14 bases identical to TRBD2. With V trimmed by 3 bases and J by 4 bases, 9 bases remained unmatched. Germline V gene lookup returns CDR1 SGDLS and CDR2 YYNGEE. The CDR3 loop spans 18 amino acids. The CDR3 loop is CASSARLAGGPGYNEQFF. The CDR3, as DNA: TGTGCCAGCAGCGCCAGACTAGCGGGAGGGCCGGGGTACAATGAGCAGTTCTTC.